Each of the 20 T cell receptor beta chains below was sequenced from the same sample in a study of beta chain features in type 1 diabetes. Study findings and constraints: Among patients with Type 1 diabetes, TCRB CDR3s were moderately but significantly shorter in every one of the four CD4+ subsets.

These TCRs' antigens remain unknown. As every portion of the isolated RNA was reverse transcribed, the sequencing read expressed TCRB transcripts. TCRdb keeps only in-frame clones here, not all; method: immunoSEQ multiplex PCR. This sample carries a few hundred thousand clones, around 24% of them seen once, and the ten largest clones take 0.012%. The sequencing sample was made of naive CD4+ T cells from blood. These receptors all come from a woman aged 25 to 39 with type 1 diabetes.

As DNA, the CDR3 is TGTGCCAGCAGTTTAGACAGGGAGGAGGGCTACACCTTC. Translating gives CASSLDREEGYTF. The chain has TRBV6-6 and TRBJ1-2; 7 bases map to TRBD1. In germline, CDR1 is MNHNY, CDR2 SVGAGI (reference sequence). Unmatched junction bases numbered 7, after V lost 4 bases and J lost 8 bases. CDR3 length: 13 amino acids.

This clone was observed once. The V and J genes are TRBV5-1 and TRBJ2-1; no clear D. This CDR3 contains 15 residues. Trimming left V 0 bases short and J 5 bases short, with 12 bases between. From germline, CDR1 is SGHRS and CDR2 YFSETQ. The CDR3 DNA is TGCGCCAGCAGCTTGGCGACTCAGTACCACAATGAGCAGTTCTTC. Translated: CASSLATQYHNEQFF.

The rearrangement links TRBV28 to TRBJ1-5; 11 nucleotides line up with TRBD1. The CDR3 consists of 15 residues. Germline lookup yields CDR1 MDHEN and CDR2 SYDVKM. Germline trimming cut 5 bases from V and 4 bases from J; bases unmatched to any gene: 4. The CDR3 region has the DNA TGTGCCAGCAGTCTTGGACAGGGGGCGAATCAGCCCCAGCATTTT. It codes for CASSLGQGANQPQHF.

The CDR3 sequence: CASSPREGPQHF. CDR3 bases: TGTGCCAGCAGCCCGAGGGAGGGGCCCCAGCATTTT. This sequence joins TRBV7-2 and TRBJ1-5; unclear D gene. Germline V gene lookup returns CDR1 SGHTA and CDR2 FQGNSA. The CDR3 sequence is 12 residues long. Trimming left V 5 bases short and J 9 bases short, with 11 bases between.

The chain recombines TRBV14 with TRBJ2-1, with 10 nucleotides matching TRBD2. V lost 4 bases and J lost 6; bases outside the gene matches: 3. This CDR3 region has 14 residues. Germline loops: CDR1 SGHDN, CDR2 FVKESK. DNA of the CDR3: TGTGCCAGCAGCCTCAAGCGGGAGGGCAATGAGCAGTTCTTC. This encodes CASSLKREGNEQFF.

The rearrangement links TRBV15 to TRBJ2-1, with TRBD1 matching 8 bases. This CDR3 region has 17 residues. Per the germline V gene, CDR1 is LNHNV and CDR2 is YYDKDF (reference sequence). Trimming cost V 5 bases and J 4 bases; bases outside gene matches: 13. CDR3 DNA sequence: TGTGCCACCAGCGCTAGTCTCCCGGGACAGGTATACAATGAGCAGTTCTTC. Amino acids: CATSASLPGQVYNEQFF.

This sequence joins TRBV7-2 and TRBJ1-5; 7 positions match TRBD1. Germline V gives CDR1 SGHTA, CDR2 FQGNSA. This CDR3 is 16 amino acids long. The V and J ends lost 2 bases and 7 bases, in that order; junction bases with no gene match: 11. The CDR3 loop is CASSLSGRGQGQPQHF. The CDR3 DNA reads TGTGCCAGCAGCTTAAGCGGAAGGGGGCAGGGGCAGCCCCAGCATTTT.

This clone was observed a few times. Here the CDR3 DNA reads TGTGCCACCAGCGGGACACTGAACACTGAAGCTTTCTTT. It codes for CATSGTLNTEAFF. V is TRBV15 and J is TRBJ1-1, with D maybe TRBD1 (6 bases). The germline V gene has CDR1 LNHNV and CDR2 YYDKDF (reference sequence). The CDR3 consists of 13 residues. Trimming pared 5 bases from V and 0 bases from J, leaving 7 bases between.

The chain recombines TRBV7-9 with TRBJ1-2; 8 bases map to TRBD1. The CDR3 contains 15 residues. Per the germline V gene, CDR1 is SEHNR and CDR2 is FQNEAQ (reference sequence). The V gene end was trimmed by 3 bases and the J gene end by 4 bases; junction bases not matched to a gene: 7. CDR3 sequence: CASSFGQGDTYGYTF. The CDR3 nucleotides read TGTGCCAGCAGCTTCGGACAGGGAGATACCTATGGCTACACCTTC.

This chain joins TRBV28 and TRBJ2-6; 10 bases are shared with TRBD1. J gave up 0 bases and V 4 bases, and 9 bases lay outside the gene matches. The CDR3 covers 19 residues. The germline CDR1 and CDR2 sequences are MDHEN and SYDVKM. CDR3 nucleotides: TGTGCCAGCAGTTCACCGGGACAGGGGCTAATCTCTGGGGCCAACGTCCTGACTTTC. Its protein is CASSSPGQGLISGANVLTF.

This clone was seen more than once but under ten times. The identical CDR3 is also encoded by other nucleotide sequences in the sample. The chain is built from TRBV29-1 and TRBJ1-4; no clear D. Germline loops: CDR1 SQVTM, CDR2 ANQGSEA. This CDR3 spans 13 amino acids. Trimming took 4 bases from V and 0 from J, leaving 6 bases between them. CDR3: CSVAGATNEKLFF. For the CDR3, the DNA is TGCAGCGTTGCGGGAGCAACTAATGAAAAACTGTTTTTT.

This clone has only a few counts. DNA of the CDR3: TGTGCCAGCAGCGTAGGGGCTAGCGGGACGGTTGGCACAGATACGCAGTATTTT. Encoded protein: CASSVGASGTVGTDTQYF. This chain connects TRBV9 to TRBJ2-3; 9 nucleotides align to TRBD2. Trimming cost V 0 bases and J 1 base; bases outside gene matches: 9. There are 18 residues in the CDR3. From germline, CDR1 is SGDLS and CDR2 YYNGEE.

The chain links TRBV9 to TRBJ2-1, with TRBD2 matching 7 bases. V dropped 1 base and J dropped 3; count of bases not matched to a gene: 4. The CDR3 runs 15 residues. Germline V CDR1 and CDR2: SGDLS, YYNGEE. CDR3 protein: CASSVLASGYNEQFF. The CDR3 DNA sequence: TGTGCCAGCAGCGTACTAGCTAGCGGCTACAATGAGCAGTTCTTC.

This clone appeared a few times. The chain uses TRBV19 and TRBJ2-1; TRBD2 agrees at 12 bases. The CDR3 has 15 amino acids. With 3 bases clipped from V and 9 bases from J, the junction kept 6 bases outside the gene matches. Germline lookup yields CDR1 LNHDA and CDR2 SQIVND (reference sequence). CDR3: CASSITSGRRSEQFF. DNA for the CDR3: TGTGCCAGTAGTATCACTAGCGGGAGGCGAAGTGAGCAGTTCTTC.

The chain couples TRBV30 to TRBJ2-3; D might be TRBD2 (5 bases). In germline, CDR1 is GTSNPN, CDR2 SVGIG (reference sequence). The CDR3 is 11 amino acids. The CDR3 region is CSGSRGDTQYF. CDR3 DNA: TGTAGCGGCAGTCGGGGAGATACGCAGTATTTT. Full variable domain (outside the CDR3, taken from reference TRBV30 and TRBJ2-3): SQTIHQWPATLVQPVGSPLSLECTVEGTSNPNLYWYRQAAGRGLQLLFYSVGIGQISSEVPQNLSASRPQDRQFILSSKKLLLSDSGFYLCSGSRGDTQYFGPGTRLTVL.

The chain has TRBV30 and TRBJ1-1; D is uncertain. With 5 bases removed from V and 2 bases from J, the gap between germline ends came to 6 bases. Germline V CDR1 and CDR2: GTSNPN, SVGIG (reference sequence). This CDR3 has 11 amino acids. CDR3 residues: CAWDFNTEAFF. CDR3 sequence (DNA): TGTGCCTGGGACTTCAACACTGAAGCTTTCTTT. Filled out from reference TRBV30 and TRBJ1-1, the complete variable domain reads SQTIHQWPATLVQPVGSPLSLECTVEGTSNPNLYWYRQAAGRGLQLLFYSVGIGQISSEVPQNLSASRPQDRQFILSSKKLLLSDSGFYLCAWDFNTEAFFGQGTRLTVV.

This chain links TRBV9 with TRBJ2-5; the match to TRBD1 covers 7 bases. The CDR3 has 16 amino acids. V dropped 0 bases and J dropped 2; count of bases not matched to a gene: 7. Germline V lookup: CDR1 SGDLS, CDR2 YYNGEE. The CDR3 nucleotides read TGTGCCAGCAGCGTAGGGGGTGGGGACAGTCAAGAGACCCAGTACTTC. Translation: CASSVGGGDSQETQYF. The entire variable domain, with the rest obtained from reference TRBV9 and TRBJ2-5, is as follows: DSGVTQTPKHLITATGQRVTLRCSPRSGDLSVYWYQQSLDQGLQFLIQYYNGEERAKGNILERFSAQQFPDLHSELNLSSLELGDSALYFCASSVGGGDSQETQYFGPGTRLLVL.

Written as DNA, the CDR3 is TGTGCCAGCAGCTCCCCCGGCCAAGAGACCCAGTACTTC. Amino acids: CASSSPGQETQYF. The J gene is TRBJ2-5, the V gene TRBV7-3; no clear D. CDR3 length: 13 residues. The germline V gene has CDR1 SGHTA and CDR2 FQGTGA. Trimming stripped 4 bases from V and 1 base from J, with 7 bases between.

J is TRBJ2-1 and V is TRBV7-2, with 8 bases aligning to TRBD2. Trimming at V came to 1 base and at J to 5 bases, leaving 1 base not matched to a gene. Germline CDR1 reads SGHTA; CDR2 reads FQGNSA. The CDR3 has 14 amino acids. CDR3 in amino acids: CASSLGLANNEQFF. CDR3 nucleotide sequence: TGTGCCAGCAGCTTAGGACTAGCGAACAATGAGCAGTTCTTC. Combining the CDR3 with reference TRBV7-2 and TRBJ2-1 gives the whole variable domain GAGVSQSPSNKVTEKGKDVELRCDPISGHTALYWYRQSLGQGLEFLIYFQGNSAPDKSGLPSDRFSAERTGGSVSTLTIQRTQQEDSAVYLCASSLGLANNEQFFGPGTRLTVL.

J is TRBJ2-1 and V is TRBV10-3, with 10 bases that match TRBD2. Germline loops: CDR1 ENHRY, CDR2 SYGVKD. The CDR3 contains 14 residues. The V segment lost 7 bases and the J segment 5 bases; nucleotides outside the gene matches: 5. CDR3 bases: TGTGCCATCATGGCAGCGGGAGGGAACAATGAGCAGTTCTTC. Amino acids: CAIMAAGGNNEQFF.